This section outlines one T cell receptor beta chain sequence together with its context. For TCR beta, libraries came from iRepertoire HTBI primers and Arm-PCR of CDR3 regions. TCRdb reprocessed the multiplex PCR reads via MiXCR and lists one record per CDR3 protein. The sample contains 200,000 to 250,000 distinct CDR3 sequences, around 20% of which appear only once. These data originate in a study of regulatory T cells in long-lasting Graves disease. After removal of 9 bases from V and 6 bases from J, the junction contained 7 bases not matched to a gene. The germline CDR1 and CDR2 sequences are MDHEN and SYDVKM. The length of the CDR3 is 13 residues. Regarding time point: newly diagnosed GD, antithyroid drugs for less than 3 months. PBMC RNA was the source of the TCR library. Separately, the same data were catalogued under a study of T cells in Graves' hyperthyroidism and ophthalmopathy. From that paper: Blood also contained most expanded thyroid clonotypes above 0.001.

This chain joins TRBV28 and TRBJ2-3, with 9 nucleotides matching TRBD1. This specimen consisted of peripheral blood mononuclear cells (PBMCs), obtained at new diagnosis, from a patient treated with antithyroid drugs. The source is a woman aged 25 to 39 with Graves disease. CDR3 protein: CASRDRAPDTQYF. CDR3 nucleotides: TGTGCCAGTCGGGACAGGGCTCCCGATACGCAGTATTTT.